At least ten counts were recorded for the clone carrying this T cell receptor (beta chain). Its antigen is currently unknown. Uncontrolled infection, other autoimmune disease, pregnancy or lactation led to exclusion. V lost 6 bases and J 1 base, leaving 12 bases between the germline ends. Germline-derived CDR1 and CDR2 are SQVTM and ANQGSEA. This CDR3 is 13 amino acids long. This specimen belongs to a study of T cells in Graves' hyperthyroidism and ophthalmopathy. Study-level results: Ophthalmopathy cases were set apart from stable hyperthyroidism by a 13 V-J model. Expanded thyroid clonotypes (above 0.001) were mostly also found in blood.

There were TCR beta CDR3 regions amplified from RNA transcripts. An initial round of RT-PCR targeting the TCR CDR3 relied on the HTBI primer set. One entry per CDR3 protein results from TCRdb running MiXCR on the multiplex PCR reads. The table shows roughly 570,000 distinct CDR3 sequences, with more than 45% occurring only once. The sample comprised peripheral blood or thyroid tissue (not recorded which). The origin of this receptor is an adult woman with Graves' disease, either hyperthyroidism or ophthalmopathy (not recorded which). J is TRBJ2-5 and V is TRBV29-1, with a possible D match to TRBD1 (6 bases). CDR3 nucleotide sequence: TGCAGCGTCGCCGGGACAACCCAAGAGACCCAGTACTTC. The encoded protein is CSVAGTTQETQYF.